This T cell receptor (beta chain) was sequenced in a study of T cells in Graves' hyperthyroidism and ophthalmopathy. The CDR3 has 15 residues. Trimming stripped 1 base from V and 0 bases from J, with 9 bases between. Germline CDR1 MDHEN, CDR2 SYDVKM. Amplification of TCR beta CDR3 regions was performed using RNA transcripts as template. The HTBI primer set drove a first-round RT-PCR of the TCR CDR3. Via MiXCR, TCRdb re-called the multiplex PCR reads, giving one row per CDR3 protein. The data show more than 500,000 distinct CDR3 sequences, about 16% seen once. This clonotype was found a few times. This TCR was recovered from a young woman with Graves' ophthalmopathy. The chain has TRBV28 and TRBJ1-1; D uncertain. Sequenced input: blood. The chain's CDR3 is CASSLYTAMNTEAFF. CDR3 coding DNA: TGTGCCAGCAGTTTATATACAGCCATGAACACTGAAGCTTTCTTT.